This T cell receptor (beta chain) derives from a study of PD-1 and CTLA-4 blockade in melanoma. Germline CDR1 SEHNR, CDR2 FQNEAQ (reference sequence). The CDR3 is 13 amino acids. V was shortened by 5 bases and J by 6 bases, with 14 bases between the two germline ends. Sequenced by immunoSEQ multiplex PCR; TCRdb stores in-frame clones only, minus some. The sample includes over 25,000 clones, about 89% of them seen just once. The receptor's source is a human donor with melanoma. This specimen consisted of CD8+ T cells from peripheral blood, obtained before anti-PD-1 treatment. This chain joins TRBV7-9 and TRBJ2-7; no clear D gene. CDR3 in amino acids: CASSAAQEAEQYF. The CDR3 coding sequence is TGTGCCAGCAGCGCCGCTCAAGAGGCCGAGCAGTACTTC.